Given below is one TCR beta chain in context. Per the original methods: Amplification from reference gene primers served as the basis for estimated nucleated cell counts. Libraries were prepared by immunoSEQ multiplex PCR; TCRdb keeps only in-frame clonotypes and omits some of them. D and trimming were read from the DNA, whereas the V and J calls and clone size are those reported in that table. The sample has 11,000 to 15,000 clones, over 80% seen once. The sample originates from a study of blood T cell repertoires in COVID-19. Study information: Samples taken during acute and convalescent COVID-19 were collected in the United States, Italy and Spain. The cDNA or gDNA used as material had been derived from T cells, B-cell-depleted T cells, or PBMCs.

Trimming removed 0 bases from V and 8 bases from J, with 16 bases in between. The CDR3 runs 15 residues. CDR1 and CDR2 from the germline V gene are SGHTA and FQGNSA. Sequenced sample: peripheral blood. This chain uses TRBV7-2 with TRBJ1-1; D might be TRBD1 (5 bases). The clonotype comes from a human donor in a cohort sampled during active COVID-19. The CDR3 sequence is CASSLALDTSSEAFF. The DNA for the CDR3 is TGTGCCAGCAGCTTAGCCCTGGACACCTCCTCGGAAGCTTTCTTT.